This TCR beta chain was captured in a study of CD8 T cells in ankylosing spondylitis (TCRdb year 2017). About the investigation overall: The study set out to find disease-linked TCR variants by profiling T cell receptor beta repertoires in ankylosing spondylitis patients and healthy donors. The whole study cohort included about a hundred healthy donors and 25 ankylosing spondylitis patients. Samples of peripheral blood were taken, and for ankylosing spondylitis patients, synovial fluid was collected as well.

Beyond this particular receptor, the publication reports: The disease-linked clones had a CD8+ phenotype and were found at relatively low frequencies in peripheral blood. Some of the motif variants had been reported before in the synovial fluid and blood of reactive arthritis patients, a finding that suggests common disease-initiation mechanisms. The disease-linked clones were reported as significantly enriched in matched synovial fluid samples from ankylosing spondylitis patients. Blood from ankylosing spondylitis patients appeared to be characterized by a TCR beta motif composed of about eight highly homologous amino acid variants.

The instrument given in TCRdb is Illumina HiSeq 2500. Quantitative 5'-RACE with molecular barcodes was used to prepare TCR beta libraries. Per the authors' processing: Disease-linked TCR variants were identified with a new computational method built on a probabilistic model of VDJ rearrangement. TCRdb applied fastp at Q25 and MiXCR to the public reads, then kept only in-frame beta chains. Each CDR3 protein gets just one entry, which takes the most common genes and DNA from the rows behind it. TCRdb's processing, not the study's, gives the V and J calls here. The table for this sample lists about 340,000 distinct CDR3 sequences; roughly 14% of them were counted only once. The top ten clones comprise 0.95% to 1.4% of the sample. The CDR3 numbers 17 residues from cysteine through phenylalanine. CDR3 DNA is the only sequence kept; it has 51 bases, read in frame from the first base. The germline V gene (reference sequence) gives CDR1 as SGHKS and CDR2 as YYEKEE. Ends trimmed: V by 0 bases, J by 1 base; bases unmatched to a gene: 8.

As for this clonotype: No antigen is known for it. Per-base quality was not reported, and no clone a single base away is much larger than it.

Material for sequencing was blood, either unsorted or a sorted T cell fraction (not recorded which). This receptor was identified in a male donor with ankylosing spondylitis or in good health (not recorded which). The rearrangement joined TRBV5-5 to TRBJ2-3; 7 bases in the junction line up with TRBD2. CDR3 region: CASSLAPVTSGTDTQYF. The DNA sequence follows: TGTGCCAGCAGCTTGGCCCCGGTAACTAGCGGCACAGATACGCAGTATTTT.